This TCR beta chain was profiled in a study of blood T cells in healthy people across ages. With a J-beta primer mix and a sample-barcoded 5' primer, a second PCR ran about 6 to 11 cycles. Via MiXCR, TCRdb re-called the 5' RACE reads, giving one row per CDR3 protein. The repertoire consists of 1,800,000 or so distinct CDR3 sequences, with around 40% occurring once and the leading ten covering about 21%. Notes on this clonotype: At one boundary the junction diverges from the germline segment, which might be a read error.

This CDR3 region has 16 residues. Germline V gives CDR1 MDHEN, CDR2 SYDVKM. Material for sequencing was blood. This clonotype was sampled from a human donor in good health. The chain joins TRBV28 to TRBJ1-2; 7 bases are a match to TRBD1. CDR3 region: CASSSSSGGVNYGYTF. The CDR3 nucleotides are TGTGCCAGCAGTTCGTCCTCAGGGGGGGTTAACTATGGCTATACCTTC.